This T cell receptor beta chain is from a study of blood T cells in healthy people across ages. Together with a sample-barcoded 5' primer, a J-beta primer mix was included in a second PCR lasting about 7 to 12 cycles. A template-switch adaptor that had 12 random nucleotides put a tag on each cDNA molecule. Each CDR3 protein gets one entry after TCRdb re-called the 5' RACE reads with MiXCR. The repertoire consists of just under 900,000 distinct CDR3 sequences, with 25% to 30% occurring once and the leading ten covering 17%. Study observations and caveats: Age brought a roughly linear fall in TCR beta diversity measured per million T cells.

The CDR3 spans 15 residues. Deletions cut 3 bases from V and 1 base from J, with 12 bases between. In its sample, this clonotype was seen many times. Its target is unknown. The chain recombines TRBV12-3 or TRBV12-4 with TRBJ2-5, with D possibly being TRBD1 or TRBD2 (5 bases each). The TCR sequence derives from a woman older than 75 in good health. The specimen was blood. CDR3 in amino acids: CASSFYRDRQETQYF. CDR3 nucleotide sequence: TGTGCCAGCAGTTTTTACCGGGACCGCCAAGAGACCCAGTACTTC.